The 23 T cell receptor beta chains listed next were all sequenced from one sample in a study of vaccination effects on CD4 cells after COVID-19. The antigens for these receptors are not known. Investigators separated out CD4+ T cells once around 9 days of culture had passed. Assay: immunoSEQ multiplex PCR; the TCRdb copy retains only in-frame clones and omits some. The sample contains approximately 50,000 clones, about 70% of which appear only once. The sample in question was CD4+ T cells from PBMCs cultured without peptide, obtained before COVID-19 vaccination. These receptors all come from a human donor who had a prior SARS-CoV-2 infection.

This clone was recorded only once. The chain employs TRBV9 and TRBJ1-1, with a weak D call TRBD1 (6 bases). V lost 3 bases and J 0 bases, leaving 9 bases between the germline ends. The CDR3 extends over 14 amino acids. Germline V gives CDR1 SGDLS, CDR2 YYNGEE. This CDR3 is CASSDGQLNTEAFF. In DNA form, the CDR3 reads TGTGCCAGCAGCGACGGACAGCTGAACACTGAAGCTTTCTTT.

J is TRBJ2-2 and V is TRBV7-2; 7 bases line up with TRBD2. CDR3 length: 16 amino acids. J was trimmed by 4 bases and V by 5 bases; bases with no gene match: 10. In germline, CDR1 is SGHTA, CDR2 FQGNSA. This CDR3 is CASSGFYGGSTGELFF. DNA for the CDR3: TGTGCCAGCAGCGGATTTTACGGGGGGAGCACCGGGGAGCTGTTTTTT.

The gene calls are TRBV10-3 and TRBJ2-7; 10 positions match TRBD1. V lost 6 bases, J lost 6 bases, and 8 bases stayed unmatched. The germline V gene has CDR1 ENHRY and CDR2 SYGVKD. CDR3 length: 14 residues. The CDR3: CAIRERTGGLEQYF. The CDR3, as DNA: TGTGCCATCAGGGAAAGGACAGGGGGGCTCGAGCAGTACTTC.

This clone was recorded a few times. The chain employs TRBV7-2 and TRBJ2-7; 10 bases fit TRBD1. This CDR3 contains 15 residues. V shed 5 bases and J 2 bases; nucleotides not matched to a gene: 6. Germline V gives CDR1 SGHTA, CDR2 FQGNSA. CDR3 in DNA: TGTGCCAGCAGCCGCACCGGGACAGGGGCCTACGAGCAGTACTTC. This translates into CASSRTGTGAYEQYF.

J is TRBJ2-7 and V is TRBV18; maybe TRBD1 (5 bases). This CDR3 is 15 amino acids long. Germline V gene data show CDR1 as KGHSH and CDR2 as LQKENI. Trimming removed 3 bases from V and 4 bases from J, with 16 bases in between. The CDR3: CASSPDRVLVYEQYF. The CDR3 coding sequence is TGTGCCAGCTCACCCGACAGAGTTTTGGTGTACGAGCAGTACTTC. Full variable domain (rest looked up from reference TRBV18 and TRBJ2-7): NAGVMQNPRHLVRRRGQEARLRCSPMKGHSHVYWYRQLPEEGLKFMVYLQKENIIDESGMPKERFSAEFPKEGPSILRIQQVVRGDSAAYFCASSPDRVLVYEQYFGPGTRLTVT.

A word on this clone: Mismatch with germline at one junction end may stem from a read error. The J gene is TRBJ1-5, the V gene TRBV2; D is unclear. The CDR3 contains 16 residues. CDR1 and CDR2 (germline): SNHLY, FYNNEI. CDR3 nucleotide sequence: TGTGCCAGCAGAGGAGTAAACGGATTCTTAAATCAGCCCCCGCATTTT. Translating gives CASRGVNGFLNQPPHF.

This clone was found once. The CDR3 loop reads CAISERGTSESEQYF. For the CDR3, the DNA is TGTGCCATCAGTGAAAGGGGAACAAGTGAAAGCGAGCAGTACTTC. The chain recombines TRBV10-3 with TRBJ2-7; possibly TRBD1 for D (5 bases). Germline assignment: CDR1 ENHRY and CDR2 SYGVKD. Trimming cost V 3 bases and J 6 bases, with 18 bases left between them. The CDR3 sequence is 15 residues long.

The V and J genes are TRBV5-6 and TRBJ1-1; D ambiguous. The CDR3 is 13 amino acids. Germline-derived CDR1 and CDR2 are SGHDT and YYEEEE. The V end lost 4 bases, the J end lost 8 bases, and 15 bases lay between the germline ends. The DNA of the CDR3 is TGTGCCAGCAGCCTGCGACATAACTCAGAAGCTTTCTTT. Translated, it gives CASSLRHNSEAFF. Using reference TRBV5-6 and TRBJ1-1 for the parts outside the CDR3, the full variable domain is DAGVTQSPTHLIKTRGQQVTLRCSPKSGHDTVSWYQQALGQGPQFIFQYYEEEERQRGNFPDRFSGHQFPNYSSELNVNALLLGDSALYLCASSLRHNSEAFFGQGTRLTVV.

This clone was recorded only once. The chain couples TRBV7-2 to TRBJ1-1; 9 bases are shared with TRBD1. V gave up 4 bases and J gave up 6 bases; unmatched junction bases: 3. Per germline, CDR1 SGHTA and CDR2 FQGNSA. The CDR3 spans 13 residues. The CDR3 here is CASSWDREAEAFF. In DNA, the CDR3 is TGTGCCAGCAGCTGGGACAGGGAGGCTGAAGCTTTCTTT.

This chain links TRBV5-6 with TRBJ1-6; the match to TRBD1 covers 9 bases. Germline CDR1 and CDR2: SGHDT and YYEEEE. The V and J ends lost 0 bases and 5 bases, in that order; junction bases with no gene match: 3. The CDR3 is made up of 16 amino acids. As DNA, the CDR3 is TGTGCCAGCAGCTTGGACAGGGGGCGAGATAATTCACCCCTCCACTTT. Its protein is CASSLDRGRDNSPLHF.

This clone was recorded only once. This chain links TRBV18 with TRBJ1-1, with D possibly TRBD1 on 6 matching bases. There are 13 residues in the CDR3. The V end was cut by 3 bases, the J end by 6 bases, with 11 bases between. Germline assignment: CDR1 KGHSH and CDR2 LQKENI. Here the CDR3 reads CASSPDRQAEAFF. The CDR3 DNA sequence: TGTGCCAGCTCACCCGACAGACAGGCTGAAGCTTTCTTT.

The V and J genes are TRBV7-2 and TRBJ1-5; no clear D. This CDR3 has 13 amino acids. Germline values: CDR1 SGHTA, CDR2 FQGNSA. Trimming shortened V by 3 bases and J by 7 bases, and 10 bases separated the two germline ends. The CDR3: CASSLSSEQPQHF. The CDR3, as DNA: TGTGCCAGCAGCTTGTCCTCAGAACAGCCCCAGCATTTT.

CDR3 loop: CASSYSIHQPQHF. CDR3 in DNA: TGTGCCAGCAGTTACTCGATTCACCAGCCCCAGCATTTT. This chain links TRBV6-5 with TRBJ1-5, with no clear D. This CDR3 comprises 13 residues. Germline V CDR1 and CDR2: MNHEY, SVGAGI. V lost 0 bases and J 7 bases, leaving 7 bases between the germline ends.

The chain carries TRBV5-1 and TRBJ1-5, with D possibly being TRBD1 (6 bases). V was shortened by 0 bases and J by 5 bases, with 9 bases between the two germline ends. Looked up from germline, CDR1 is SGHRS and CDR2 is YFSETQ. The CDR3 is 14 residues long. The CDR3 loop is CASSLEGGDQPQHF. DNA for the CDR3: TGCGCCAGCAGCTTGGAAGGGGGAGATCAGCCCCAGCATTTT.

In this sample, this clone turned up a few times. This chain connects TRBV7-9 to TRBJ1-2, with D possibly matching TRBD1 (5 bases). The CDR3 has 13 residues. The germline V and J ends were trimmed by 3 bases and 4 bases, with 9 bases remaining between them. Germline V gene lookup returns CDR1 SEHNR and CDR2 FQNEAQ (reference sequence). The CDR3 spells CASSFAGTYGYTF. The CDR3, as DNA: TGTGCCAGCAGCTTTGCAGGGACCTATGGCTACACCTTC.

This clone was seen a single time. CDR3 coding DNA: TGTGCCAGCAGCCAAGATCGCCACTCCTACGAGCAGTACTTC. The encoded protein is CASSQDRHSYEQYF. The rearrangement joins TRBV3-1 (or the pseudogene TRBV3-2) to TRBJ2-7; D not resolved. The V and J ends lost 0 bases and 0 bases respectively, with 6 bases between them. The CDR3 is made up of 14 amino acids. In germline, CDR1 is LGHDT, CDR2 YNNKEL (reference sequence).

This rearrangement joins TRBV9 to TRBJ1-6, with a tentative D call TRBD1 (6 bases). V was cut by 3 bases and J by 9 bases, with 16 bases left in between. The CDR3 has 15 residues. The germline V gene has CDR1 SGDLS and CDR2 YYNGEE. The CDR3 bases are TGTGCCAGCAGCGAAAGGGGGGCGGCCGGTTCACCCCTCCACTTT. Its protein is CASSERGAAGSPLHF.

A single count supports this clone. V usage is TRBV6-5 and J usage is TRBJ2-1, with 11 bases matching TRBD1. From germline, CDR1 is MNHEY and CDR2 SVGAGI. Unmatched junction bases numbered 6, after V lost 6 bases and J lost 8 bases. The CDR3 loop spans 14 amino acids. The CDR3 region is CASSADRGQDEQFF. The DNA of the CDR3 is TGTGCCAGCAGCGCGGACAGGGGGCAAGATGAGCAGTTCTTC.

The chain uses TRBV5-4 and TRBJ2-7, with D perhaps matching TRBD1 (6 bases). Trimming took 2 bases from V and 4 from J, leaving 10 bases between them. The CDR3 is 13 residues long. Germline CDR1 SGHNT, CDR2 YYREEE (reference sequence). CDR3 amino acids: CASSFGTYYEQYF. CDR3 DNA sequence: TGTGCCAGCAGCTTTGGGACATATTACGAGCAGTACTTC. The whole variable domain, remainder taken from reference TRBV5-4 and TRBJ2-7, is ETGVTQSPTHLIKTRGQQVTLRCSSQSGHNTVSWYQQALGQGPQFIFQYYREEENGRGNFPPRFSGLQFPNYSSELNVNALELDDSALYLCASSFGTYYEQYFGPGTRLTVT.

This sequence joins TRBV5-1 and TRBJ2-2; D is unclear. Trimming cost V 4 bases and J 0 bases, with 13 bases left between them. Germline CDR1 and CDR2: SGHRS and YFSETQ. CDR3 size: 16 residues. As DNA, the CDR3 is TGCGCCAGCAGCCCGTTTTCGGCCACGAACACCGGGGAGCTGTTTTTT. It codes for CASSPFSATNTGELFF.

The chain joins TRBV7-6 to TRBJ2-1; TRBD2 aligns across 14 bases. CDR1 and CDR2 (germline): SGHVS, FNYEAQ. Germline trimming cut 3 bases from V and 1 base from J; bases unmatched to any gene: 2. There are 17 residues in the CDR3. CDR3 sequence reads: CASSLGLAGVSYNEQFF. CDR3 sequence (DNA): TGTGCCAGCAGCTTGGGACTAGCGGGAGTGTCCTACAATGAGCAGTTCTTC. The full variable domain, completed using reference TRBV7-6 and TRBJ2-1, is GAGVSQSPRYKVTKRGQDVALRCDPISGHVSLYWYRQALGQGPEFLTYFNYEAQQDKSGLPNDRFSAERPEGSISTLTIQRTEQRDSAMYRCASSLGLAGVSYNEQFFGPGTRLTVL.

The chain has TRBV12-3 or TRBV12-4 and TRBJ1-2, with 11 nucleotides matching TRBD1. J lost 7 bases, V lost 3 bases, and 1 base had no gene match. There are 13 residues in the CDR3. CDR3 DNA: TGTGCCAGCAGTTTGGGACAGGGGGTTGGCTACACCTTC. This translates into CASSLGQGVGYTF.

CDR3: CASSQGPRAVEQYF. CDR3 bases: TGCGCCAGCAGCCAAGGTCCGAGAGCTGTCGAGCAGTACTTC. The V and J genes are TRBV4-3 and TRBJ2-7; D unclear. CDR3 length: 14 amino acids. Germline assignment: CDR1 LGHNA and CDR2 YSLEER. The V gene lost 1 base and the J gene lost 6 bases, with 13 bases spanning the gap.